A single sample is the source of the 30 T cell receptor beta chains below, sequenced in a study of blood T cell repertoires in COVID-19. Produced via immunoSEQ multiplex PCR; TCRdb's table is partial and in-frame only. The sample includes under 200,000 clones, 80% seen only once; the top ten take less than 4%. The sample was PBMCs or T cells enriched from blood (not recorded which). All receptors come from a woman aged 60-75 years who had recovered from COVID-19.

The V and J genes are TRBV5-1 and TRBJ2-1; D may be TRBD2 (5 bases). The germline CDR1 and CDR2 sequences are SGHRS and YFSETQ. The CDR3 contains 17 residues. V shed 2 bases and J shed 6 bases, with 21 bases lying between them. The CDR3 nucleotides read TGCGCCAGCAGCTTCCGGGTCGGGGATAGTTACCTCAATGAGCAGTTCTTC. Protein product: CASSFRVGDSYLNEQFF.

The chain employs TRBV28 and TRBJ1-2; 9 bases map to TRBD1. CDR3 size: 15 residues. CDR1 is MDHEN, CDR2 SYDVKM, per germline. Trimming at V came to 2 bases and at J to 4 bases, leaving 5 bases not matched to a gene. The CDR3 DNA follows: TGTGCCAGCAGTTTACCCCAGGGACAGGGCTATGGCTACACCTTC. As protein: CASSLPQGQGYGYTF.

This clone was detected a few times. The CDR3 DNA sequence: TGCGCCAGCAGCTTGGGGACAGGAGACTCTGGAAACACCATATATTTT. It is translated as CASSLGTGDSGNTIYF. The chain uses TRBV5-1 and TRBJ1-3, with 7 bases lining up with TRBD1. Germline CDR1 and CDR2: SGHRS and YFSETQ. The CDR3 is 16 amino acids. The V and J ends lost 0 bases and 0 bases, in that order; junction bases with no gene match: 3. The variable domain in full, completed from reference TRBV5-1 and TRBJ1-3, reads KAGVTQTPRYLIKTRGQQVTLSCSPISGHRSVSWYQQTPGQGLQFLFEYFSETQRNKGNFPGRFSGRQFSNSRSEMNVSTLELGDSALYLCASSLGTGDSGNTIYFGEGSWLTVV.

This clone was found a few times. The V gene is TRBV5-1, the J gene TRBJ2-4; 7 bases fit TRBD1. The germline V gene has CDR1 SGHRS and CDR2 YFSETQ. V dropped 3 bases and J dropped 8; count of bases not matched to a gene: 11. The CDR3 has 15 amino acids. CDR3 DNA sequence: TGCGCCAGCAGCTCCCACGGGACAGATCACGACATTCAGTACTTC. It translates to CASSSHGTDHDIQYF.

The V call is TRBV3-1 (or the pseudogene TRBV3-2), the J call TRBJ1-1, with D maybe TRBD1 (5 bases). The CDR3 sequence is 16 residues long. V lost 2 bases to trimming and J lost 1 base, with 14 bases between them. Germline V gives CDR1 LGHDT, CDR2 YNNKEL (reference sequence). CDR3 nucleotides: TGTGCCAGCAGCCAAAAAAGCCGCGGGGGGAACACTGAAGCTTTCTTT. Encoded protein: CASSQKSRGGNTEAFF.

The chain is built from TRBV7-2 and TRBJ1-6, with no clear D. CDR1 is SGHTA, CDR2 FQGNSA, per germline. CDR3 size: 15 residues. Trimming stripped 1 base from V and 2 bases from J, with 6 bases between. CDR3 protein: CASSLEGAYNSPLHF. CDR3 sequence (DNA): TGTGCCAGCAGCTTAGAAGGAGCCTATAATTCACCCCTCCACTTT.

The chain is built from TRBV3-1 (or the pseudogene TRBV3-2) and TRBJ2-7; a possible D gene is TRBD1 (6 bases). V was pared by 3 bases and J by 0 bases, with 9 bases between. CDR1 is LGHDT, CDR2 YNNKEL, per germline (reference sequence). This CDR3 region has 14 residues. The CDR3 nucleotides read TGTGCCAGCAGCCACCGGGACATCTCCTACGAGCAGTACTTC. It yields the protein CASSHRDISYEQYF.

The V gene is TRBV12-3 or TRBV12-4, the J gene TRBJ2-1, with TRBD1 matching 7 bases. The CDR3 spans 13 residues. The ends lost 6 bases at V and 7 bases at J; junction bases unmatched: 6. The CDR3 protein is CASRAGTANEQFF. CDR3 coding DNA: TGTGCCAGCAGGGCCGGGACAGCGAATGAGCAGTTCTTC.

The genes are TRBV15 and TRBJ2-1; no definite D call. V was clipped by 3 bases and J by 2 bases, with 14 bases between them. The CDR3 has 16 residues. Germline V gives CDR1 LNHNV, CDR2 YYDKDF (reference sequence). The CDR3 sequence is CATSREARPPYNEQFF. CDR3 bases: TGTGCCACCAGCAGGGAAGCCAGGCCCCCCTACAATGAGCAGTTCTTC.

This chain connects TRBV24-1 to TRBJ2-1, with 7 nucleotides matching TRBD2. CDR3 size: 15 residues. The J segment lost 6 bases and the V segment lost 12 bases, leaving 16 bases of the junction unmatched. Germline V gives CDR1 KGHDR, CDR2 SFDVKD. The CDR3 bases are TGTGCCCCAAGTCGGGCAGCGGGGCCGCGCAATGAGCAGTTCTTC. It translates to CAPSRAAGPRNEQFF.

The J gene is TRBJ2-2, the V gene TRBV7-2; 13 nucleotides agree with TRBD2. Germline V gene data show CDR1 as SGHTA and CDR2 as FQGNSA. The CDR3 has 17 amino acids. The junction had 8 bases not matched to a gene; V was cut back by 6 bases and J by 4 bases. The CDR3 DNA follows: TGTGCCAGCAGATTCGGACTAGCGGGGGTAGGCACCGGGGAGCTGTTTTTT. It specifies CASRFGLAGVGTGELFF.

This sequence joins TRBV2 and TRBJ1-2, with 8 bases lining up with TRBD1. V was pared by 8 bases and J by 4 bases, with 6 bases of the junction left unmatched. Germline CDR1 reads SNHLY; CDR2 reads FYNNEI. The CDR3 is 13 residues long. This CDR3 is CASETGALYGYTF. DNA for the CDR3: TGTGCCAGCGAGACAGGGGCCCTCTATGGCTACACCTTC.

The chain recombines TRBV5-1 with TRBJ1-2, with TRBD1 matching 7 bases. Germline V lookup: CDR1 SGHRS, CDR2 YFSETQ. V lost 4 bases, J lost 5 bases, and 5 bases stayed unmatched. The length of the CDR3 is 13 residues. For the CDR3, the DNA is TGCGCCAGCAGCGCGGGACAGCTTTATGGCTACACCTTC. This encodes CASSAGQLYGYTF.

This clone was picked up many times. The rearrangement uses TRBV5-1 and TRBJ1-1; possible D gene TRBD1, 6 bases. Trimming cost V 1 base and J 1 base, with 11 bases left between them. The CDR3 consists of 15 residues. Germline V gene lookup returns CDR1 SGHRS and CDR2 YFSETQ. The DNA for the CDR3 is TGCGCCAGCAGCTTGCTGCAGGGGAAGAACACTGAAGCTTTCTTT. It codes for CASSLLQGKNTEAFF. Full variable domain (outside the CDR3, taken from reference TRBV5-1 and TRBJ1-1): KAGVTQTPRYLIKTRGQQVTLSCSPISGHRSVSWYQQTPGQGLQFLFEYFSETQRNKGNFPGRFSGRQFSNSRSEMNVSTLELGDSALYLCASSLLQGKNTEAFFGQGTRLTVV.

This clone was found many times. The CDR3 sequence: CASRNRESNQPQHF. In DNA, the CDR3 is TGTGCCAGTAGGAACAGGGAAAGCAATCAGCCCCAGCATTTT. The chain carries TRBV19 and TRBJ1-5; maybe TRBD1 (6 bases). This CDR3 is built from 14 residues. Germline V gene data show CDR1 as LNHDA and CDR2 as SQIVND (reference sequence). Trimming took 6 bases from V and 1 from J, leaving 10 bases between them.

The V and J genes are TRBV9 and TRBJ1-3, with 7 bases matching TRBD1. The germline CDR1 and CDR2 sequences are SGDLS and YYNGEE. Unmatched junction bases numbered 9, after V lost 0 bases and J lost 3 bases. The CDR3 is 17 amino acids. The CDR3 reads CASSVVPGGQFGNTIYF. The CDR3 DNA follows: TGTGCCAGCAGCGTAGTTCCCGGGGGACAGTTTGGAAACACCATATATTTT.

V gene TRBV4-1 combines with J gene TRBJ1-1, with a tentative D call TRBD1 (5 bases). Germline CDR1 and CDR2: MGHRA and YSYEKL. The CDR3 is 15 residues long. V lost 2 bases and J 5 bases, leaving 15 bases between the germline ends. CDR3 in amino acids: CASSQLFDSPTEAFF. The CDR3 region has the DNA TGCGCCAGCAGCCAACTTTTCGACAGCCCGACTGAAGCTTTCTTT.

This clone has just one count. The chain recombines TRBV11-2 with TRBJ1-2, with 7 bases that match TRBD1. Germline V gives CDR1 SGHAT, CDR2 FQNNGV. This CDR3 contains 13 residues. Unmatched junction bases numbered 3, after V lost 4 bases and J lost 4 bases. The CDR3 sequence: CASSSDRVYGYTF. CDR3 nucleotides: TGTGCCAGCAGCTCTGACAGGGTCTATGGCTACACCTTC.

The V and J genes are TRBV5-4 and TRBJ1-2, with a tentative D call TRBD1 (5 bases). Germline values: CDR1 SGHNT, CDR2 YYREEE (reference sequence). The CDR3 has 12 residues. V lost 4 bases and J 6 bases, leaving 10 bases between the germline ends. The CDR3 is CASSGTGDGYTF. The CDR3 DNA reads TGTGCCAGCAGCGGGACGGGGGATGGCTACACCTTC.

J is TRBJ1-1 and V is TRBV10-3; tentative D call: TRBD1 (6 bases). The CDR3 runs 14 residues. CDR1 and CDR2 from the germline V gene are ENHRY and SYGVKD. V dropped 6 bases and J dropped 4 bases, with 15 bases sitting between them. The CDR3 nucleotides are TGTGCCATCAGCAATCAGGGGAGAAGCACTGAAGCTTTCTTT. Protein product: CAISNQGRSTEAFF.

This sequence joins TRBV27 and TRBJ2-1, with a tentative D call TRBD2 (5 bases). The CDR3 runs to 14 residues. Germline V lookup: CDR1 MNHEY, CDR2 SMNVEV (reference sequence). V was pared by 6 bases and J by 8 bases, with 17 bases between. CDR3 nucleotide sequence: TGTGCCAGCAGCCGGGCCGGGGTTAGGTATGAGCAGTTCTTC. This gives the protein CASSRAGVRYEQFF.

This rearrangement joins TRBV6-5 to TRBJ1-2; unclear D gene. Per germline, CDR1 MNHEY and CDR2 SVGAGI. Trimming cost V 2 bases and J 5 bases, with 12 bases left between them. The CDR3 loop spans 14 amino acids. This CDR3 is CASSYADTLYGYTF. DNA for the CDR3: TGTGCCAGCAGTTACGCTGACACGCTGTATGGCTACACCTTC.

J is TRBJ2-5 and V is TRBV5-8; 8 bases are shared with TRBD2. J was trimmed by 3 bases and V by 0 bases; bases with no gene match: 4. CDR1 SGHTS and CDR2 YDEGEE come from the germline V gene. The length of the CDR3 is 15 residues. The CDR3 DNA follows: TGTGCCAGCAGCTTGGGTACCGGGGGGGAAGAGACCCAGTACTTC. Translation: CASSLGTGGEETQYF.

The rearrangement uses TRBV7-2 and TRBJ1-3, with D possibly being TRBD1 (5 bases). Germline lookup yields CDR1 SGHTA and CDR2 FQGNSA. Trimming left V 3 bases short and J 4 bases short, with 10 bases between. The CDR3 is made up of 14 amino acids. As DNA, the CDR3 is TGTGCCAGCAGCTTTGGGGGGAAAGGAAACACCATATATTTT. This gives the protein CASSFGGKGNTIYF.

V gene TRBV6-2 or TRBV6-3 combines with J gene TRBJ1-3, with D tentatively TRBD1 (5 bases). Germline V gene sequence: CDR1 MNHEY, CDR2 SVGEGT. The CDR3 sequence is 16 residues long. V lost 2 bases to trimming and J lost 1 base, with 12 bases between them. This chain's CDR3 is CASSYVQGGSGNTIYF. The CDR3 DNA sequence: TGTGCCAGCAGTTACGTCCAGGGAGGATCTGGAAACACCATATATTTT.

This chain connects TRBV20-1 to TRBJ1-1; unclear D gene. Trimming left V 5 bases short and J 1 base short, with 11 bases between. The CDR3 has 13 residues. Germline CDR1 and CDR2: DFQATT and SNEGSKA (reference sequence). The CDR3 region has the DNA TGCAGTGCTGGTGCTCCGGGGAACACTGAAGCTTTCTTT. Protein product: CSAGAPGNTEAFF.

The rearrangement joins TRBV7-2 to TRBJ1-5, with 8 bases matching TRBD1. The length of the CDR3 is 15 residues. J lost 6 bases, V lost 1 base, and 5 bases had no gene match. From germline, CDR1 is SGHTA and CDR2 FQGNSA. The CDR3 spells CASSLEHRGSQPQHF. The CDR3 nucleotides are TGTGCCAGCAGCTTAGAGCACAGGGGGAGTCAGCCCCAGCATTTT.

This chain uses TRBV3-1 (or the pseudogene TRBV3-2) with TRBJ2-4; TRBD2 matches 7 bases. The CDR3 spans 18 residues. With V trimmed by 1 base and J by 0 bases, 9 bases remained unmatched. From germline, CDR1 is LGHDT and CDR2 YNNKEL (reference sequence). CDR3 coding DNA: TGTGCCAGCAGCCAAGCCAGGAGCGGGGCATTAGCCAAAAACATTCAGTACTTC. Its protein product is CASSQARSGALAKNIQYF.

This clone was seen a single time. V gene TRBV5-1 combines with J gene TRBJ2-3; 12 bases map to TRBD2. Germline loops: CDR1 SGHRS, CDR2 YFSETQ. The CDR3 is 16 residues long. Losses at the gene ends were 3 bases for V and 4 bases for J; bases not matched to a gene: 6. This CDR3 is CASSWRASGGADTQYF. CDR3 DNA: TGCGCCAGCAGCTGGAGGGCTAGCGGGGGGGCAGATACGCAGTATTTT. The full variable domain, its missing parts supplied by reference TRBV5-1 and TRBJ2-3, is KAGVTQTPRYLIKTRGQQVTLSCSPISGHRSVSWYQQTPGQGLQFLFEYFSETQRNKGNFPGRFSGRQFSNSRSEMNVSTLELGDSALYLCASSWRASGGADTQYFGPGTRLTVL.

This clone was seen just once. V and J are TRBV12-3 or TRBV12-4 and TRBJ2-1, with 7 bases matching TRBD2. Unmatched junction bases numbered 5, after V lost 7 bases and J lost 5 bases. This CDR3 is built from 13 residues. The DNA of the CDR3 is TGTGCCAGCACCCATCGGGGGGACAATGAGCAGTTCTTC. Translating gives CASTHRGDNEQFF.